A selection of T cell receptor beta chains follows, all from one sample in a study of blood T cell repertoires in COVID-19. Sequencing used immunoSEQ multiplex PCR; TCRdb keeps in-frame clones, though not all of them. The repertoire consists of tens of thousands of clones, with approximately 70% occurring once and the leading ten covering roughly 49%. Input material: PBMCs or T cells enriched from blood (not recorded which). The receptors shown here come from a woman in her sixties who had been exposed to COVID-19. Each CDR3 is given without its conserved first and last residue. The D gene is left open where the match is weak.

V gene	D gene	J gene	CDR3 protein
TRBV7-2	TRBD2	TRBJ2-1	ASSLGLAEYNEQF
TRBV6-1	TRBD1	TRBJ1-4	ASSEPPKGANEKLF
TRBV7-9	NA	TRBJ2-7	ASTPLRGTYEQY
TRBV5-5	NA	TRBJ1-2	ASSFYIRETTGDYT
TRBV19	TRBD2	TRBJ2-1	ASTWTSGRYNEQF
TRBV30	NA	TRBJ1-1	ASKGEMNTEAF
TRBV9	NA	TRBJ1-1	ASSRTGVNTEAF
TRBV11-2	NA	TRBJ1-1	ASSLLTNTEAF
TRBV11-2	TRBD2	TRBJ2-5	ASSSPGLAGGKTQY
TRBV14	NA	TRBJ1-3	ASSNQGNTIY
TRBV5-1	NA	TRBJ1-1	ASSLVPGQGKAF
TRBV6-5	NA	TRBJ2-7	ASSQIGAHEQY
TRBV28	TRBD1	TRBJ2-7	ASSQNQGVFG
TRBV18	TRBD1	TRBJ2-7	ASSGQGGREQY
TRBV24-1	TRBD2	TRBJ2-5	ATMTSGSETQY
TRBV19	NA	TRBJ1-1	ASSNGRDTEAF
TRBV7-3	TRBD1	TRBJ1-1	ASSLRGQGNTEAF
TRBV30	NA	TRBJ1-5	AWSAITGFNQPQH
TRBV4-3	TRBD2	TRBJ2-7	ASSQGLASYEQY
TRBV2	NA	TRBJ2-1	ASSGTPRLEQF
TRBV2	NA	TRBJ1-1	ASSEAGENTEAF
TRBV7-9	NA	TRBJ1-4	ASSPENEKLF
TRBV5-4	NA	TRBJ2-6	ASGPGHTFSGANVLT
TRBV7-6	TRBD1	TRBJ1-1	ASSSGTGNTEAF
TRBV28	NA	TRBJ1-1	ASSGAGSGPEAF
TRBV25-1	TRBD1	TRBJ2-7	ASRPPGQGNEQY
TRBV6-5	TRBD1	TRBJ1-2	ASRTGIYGYT
TRBV28	NA	TRBJ1-5	ASSFQGNQPQH
TRBV19	NA	TRBJ2-7	ASSIASAGNYEQY
TRBV27	TRBD1	TRBJ2-1	ASNPGTGVYNEQF
TRBV29-1	TRBD2	TRBJ2-3	SVDVAGRDTQY
TRBV15	TRBD1	TRBJ2-7	ATTQGQGNVNGQY
TRBV24-1	NA	TRBJ1-1	ATSDSTGNTEAF
TRBV6-5	NA	TRBJ2-5	ASSSLQGGETQY
TRBV11-2	TRBD1	TRBJ1-1	ASSLDQSRKQGVPNTEAF
TRBV9	TRBD1	TRBJ1-2	ASSVDRALYGYT
TRBV19	TRBD1	TRBJ2-1	ASSRDRGLNEQF
TRBV24-1	NA	TRBJ2-3	ATSDETGGKDTQY